A selection of T cell receptor beta chains follows, all from one sample in a study of control samples from healthy donors and cancer patients. Measured with immunoSEQ multiplex PCR; TCRdb has only the in-frame clones, and not every one. Found here are around 170,000 clones, more than 85% of them singletons; the top ten hold 0.68%. The sequencing input was blood. These receptors were collected from a woman in her 30s in good health. Each CDR3 is given with its conserved first and last residue. Fields, in order: D gene, clone size, V gene, J gene, CDR3 DNA, CDR3 protein. The D gene is left open where the match is weak. Some rows mark clone size as missing; the rest say once, few, many or name a class of expanded clone.

D gene: TRBD2; clone size: once; V gene: TRBV6-4; J gene: TRBJ2-7; CDR3 DNA: TGTGCCAGCAGTGTGGAACCTAGCGGGAGTTTTTACGAGCAGTACTTC; CDR3 protein: CASSVEPSGSFYEQYF
D gene: TRBD2; clone size: NA; V gene: TRBV5-8; J gene: TRBJ2-3; CDR3 DNA: TGTGCCAGCAGCCCGGGACTACCGAAAACAGATACGCAGTATTTT; CDR3 protein: CASSPGLPKTDTQYF
D gene: NA; clone size: NA; V gene: TRBV11-2; J gene: TRBJ2-6; CDR3 DNA: TGTGCCAGCAGCTTTCATGGGGGAAACTGGGCCAACGTCCTGACTTTC; CDR3 protein: CASSFHGGNWANVLTF
D gene: NA; clone size: NA; V gene: TRBV6-2/TRBV6-3; J gene: TRBJ2-1; CDR3 DNA: TGTGCCAGCAGTTACTCGGGAGGTAGCTACAATGAGCAGTTCTTC; CDR3 protein: CASSYSGGSYNEQFF
D gene: NA; clone size: NA; V gene: TRBV5-5; J gene: TRBJ1-4; CDR3 DNA: TGTGCCAGCAGCTTGGGGGGCAGGGCGAATGAAAAACTGTTTTTT; CDR3 protein: CASSLGGRANEKLFF
D gene: NA; clone size: NA; V gene: TRBV10-1; J gene: TRBJ2-4; CDR3 DNA: TGCGCCAGCAGTGAGTCGGCGGGAGCCAAAAACATTCAGTACTTC; CDR3 protein: CASSESAGAKNIQYF
D gene: TRBD2; clone size: NA; V gene: TRBV20-1; J gene: TRBJ2-1; CDR3 DNA: TGCAGTGCTAGTAATCGGGAGGGCCCCTACAATGAGCAGTTCTTC; CDR3 protein: CSASNREGPYNEQFF
D gene: TRBD1; clone size: few; V gene: TRBV10-3; J gene: TRBJ1-1; CDR3 DNA: TGTGCCATCAGTGAGTCCCCGTATGCGACAGGGGACCTGAACACTGAAGCTTTCTTT; CDR3 protein: CAISESPYATGDLNTEAFF
D gene: TRBD1; clone size: NA; V gene: TRBV10-3; J gene: TRBJ1-1; CDR3 DNA: TGTGCCATCTGGGACGAGACAGGGCTGAACACTGAAGCTTTCTTT; CDR3 protein: CAIWDETGLNTEAFF
D gene: TRBD1; clone size: NA; V gene: TRBV15; J gene: TRBJ2-4; CDR3 DNA: TGTGCCACCAGCAGAGCCTCTACAGGGGTGACCAAAAACATTCAGTACTTC; CDR3 protein: CATSRASTGVTKNIQYF
D gene: TRBD1; clone size: NA; V gene: TRBV4-3; J gene: TRBJ1-1; CDR3 DNA: TGCGCCAGCAGCCGGGACAGGGATGGGAACACTGAAGCTTTCTTT; CDR3 protein: CASSRDRDGNTEAFF
D gene: NA; clone size: NA; V gene: TRBV2; J gene: TRBJ2-2; CDR3 DNA: TGTGCCAGCAGTGAAAGGGCTAGCTGGAACACCGGGGAGCTGTTTTTT; CDR3 protein: CASSERASWNTGELFF
D gene: NA; clone size: NA; V gene: TRBV28; J gene: TRBJ1-2; CDR3 DNA: TGTGCCAGCAGTCCCTACGACTATGGCTACACCTTC; CDR3 protein: CASSPYDYGYTF
D gene: NA; clone size: NA; V gene: TRBV19; J gene: TRBJ2-1; CDR3 DNA: TGTGCCAGTAGTATGAAGACCCCCAATGAGCAGTTCTTC; CDR3 protein: CASSMKTPNEQFF
D gene: NA; clone size: NA; V gene: TRBV7-3; J gene: TRBJ2-5; CDR3 DNA: TGTGCCAGCAGCTTAGGACTACAAGAGACCCAGTACTTC; CDR3 protein: CASSLGLQETQYF
D gene: NA; clone size: NA; V gene: TRBV6-5; J gene: TRBJ2-3; CDR3 DNA: TGTGCCAGCAGGCACACAGATACGCAGTATTTT; CDR3 protein: CASRHTDTQYF
D gene: NA; clone size: medium-sized; V gene: TRBV30; J gene: TRBJ1-1; CDR3 DNA: TGTGCCTGGAGTTTCGGGCGGAACACTGAAGCTTTCTTT; CDR3 protein: CAWSFGRNTEAFF
D gene: TRBD2; clone size: once; V gene: TRBV10-3; J gene: TRBJ2-1; CDR3 DNA: TGTGCCATCAGTGAGTCGGTGGGAGGGTCCTACAATGAGCAGTTCTTC; CDR3 protein: CAISESVGGSYNEQFF
D gene: NA; clone size: once; V gene: TRBV20-1; J gene: TRBJ2-1; CDR3 DNA: TGCAGTGCTAGTTGGCTAGCGCGCGGCTACAATGAGCAGTTCTTC; CDR3 protein: CSASWLARGYNEQFF
D gene: NA; clone size: few; V gene: TRBV19; J gene: TRBJ2-7; CDR3 DNA: TGTGCCAGTAGTGACCAGGCCTCCTACGAGCAGTACTTC; CDR3 protein: CASSDQASYEQYF
D gene: TRBD1; clone size: NA; V gene: TRBV19; J gene: TRBJ1-6; CDR3 DNA: TGTGCCAGTCGGACAGGAAGCTCCTATAATTCACCCCTCCACTTT; CDR3 protein: CASRTGSSYNSPLHF
D gene: NA; clone size: NA; V gene: TRBV6-5; J gene: TRBJ2-1; CDR3 DNA: TGTGCCAGCAGTTCCATCTTAAGCTTAGCTGAGCAGTTCTTC; CDR3 protein: CASSSILSLAEQFF
D gene: TRBD1; clone size: NA; V gene: TRBV4-1; J gene: TRBJ2-7; CDR3 DNA: TGCGCCAGCAGTGAGCTTCCGGGACAGCGAGCTTACGAGCAGTACTTC; CDR3 protein: CASSELPGQRAYEQYF
D gene: NA; clone size: NA; V gene: TRBV6-5; J gene: TRBJ2-1; CDR3 DNA: TGTGCCAGCAGTTACCTAGCGTGGAGGACTTACAATGAGCAGTTCTTC; CDR3 protein: CASSYLAWRTYNEQFF
D gene: NA; clone size: NA; V gene: TRBV7-3; J gene: TRBJ1-3; CDR3 DNA: TGTGCCAGCAGCCTCGAAGGACCTCCTGGAAACACCATATATTTT; CDR3 protein: CASSLEGPPGNTIYF
D gene: NA; clone size: NA; V gene: TRBV6-4; J gene: TRBJ2-2; CDR3 DNA: TGTGCCAGCAGCACAGAGGGCACCGGGGAGCTGTTTTTT; CDR3 protein: CASSTEGTGELFF
D gene: NA; clone size: NA; V gene: TRBV6-2/TRBV6-3; J gene: TRBJ2-1; CDR3 DNA: TGTGCCAGCAGTTACGGCCGAAACTGGGAGCAGTTCTTC; CDR3 protein: CASSYGRNWEQFF
D gene: TRBD1; clone size: NA; V gene: TRBV28; J gene: TRBJ2-6; CDR3 DNA: TGTGCCAGCAGCGGACAGGGGTTCTCTGGGGCCAACGTCCTGACTTTC; CDR3 protein: CASSGQGFSGANVLTF
D gene: NA; clone size: NA; V gene: TRBV6-2/TRBV6-3; J gene: TRBJ2-7; CDR3 DNA: TGTGCCAGCAGTTACTTCTGGGGCTCCCACGAGCAGTACTTC; CDR3 protein: CASSYFWGSHEQYF
D gene: NA; clone size: NA; V gene: TRBV5-1; J gene: TRBJ2-3; CDR3 DNA: TGCGCCAGCTACCCAAACAGGGGCACAGATACGCAGTATTTT; CDR3 protein: CASYPNRGTDTQYF
D gene: TRBD2; clone size: NA; V gene: TRBV9; J gene: TRBJ2-3; CDR3 DNA: TGTGCCAGCAGCGCACAACTAGCGGACGGCACAGATACGCAGTATTTT; CDR3 protein: CASSAQLADGTDTQYF
D gene: NA; clone size: NA; V gene: TRBV11-3; J gene: TRBJ2-2; CDR3 DNA: TGTGCCAGCAGCTTGGGCCAGGGCAACGCCGGGGAGCTGTTTTTT; CDR3 protein: CASSLGQGNAGELFF
D gene: TRBD1; clone size: once; V gene: TRBV4-1; J gene: TRBJ1-2; CDR3 DNA: TGCGCCAGCAGCCAAGTGAAGGACAGGGGCCGTTATGGCTACACCTTC; CDR3 protein: CASSQVKDRGRYGYTF
D gene: NA; clone size: NA; V gene: TRBV27; J gene: TRBJ1-1; CDR3 DNA: TGTGCCAGCAGGTTCCGGACAGCGAACACTGAAGCTTTCTTT; CDR3 protein: CASRFRTANTEAFF
D gene: TRBD1; clone size: NA; V gene: TRBV24-1; J gene: TRBJ2-2; CDR3 DNA: TGTGCCACCAGTGGGGACAGGGGGTACACCGGGGAGCTGTTTTTT; CDR3 protein: CATSGDRGYTGELFF
D gene: NA; clone size: NA; V gene: TRBV19; J gene: TRBJ2-3; CDR3 DNA: TGTGCCAGTAGTATGGGGCTGAGGGGGACAGATACGCAGTATTTT; CDR3 protein: CASSMGLRGTDTQYF
D gene: TRBD2; clone size: NA; V gene: TRBV28; J gene: TRBJ2-7; CDR3 DNA: TGTGCCACCCAGGGTCCTAGCGGCATCTACGAGCAGTACTTC; CDR3 protein: CATQGPSGIYEQYF
D gene: TRBD2; clone size: NA; V gene: TRBV7-9; J gene: TRBJ2-1; CDR3 DNA: TGTGCCAGCAGCCATAGCGGGAATGAGCAGTTCTTC; CDR3 protein: CASSHSGNEQFF
D gene: NA; clone size: NA; V gene: TRBV23-1; J gene: TRBJ2-7; CDR3 DNA: TGCGCCAGCAGTCAAAGACAGACTTTAACCTACGAGCAGTACTTC; CDR3 protein: CASSQRQTLTYEQYF
D gene: NA; clone size: NA; V gene: TRBV12-5; J gene: TRBJ1-1; CDR3 DNA: TGTGCTAGTGGTTTGGTACTGGGGGGAATGCGTGGCACTGAAGCTTTCTTT; CDR3 protein: CASGLVLGGMRGTEAFF
D gene: TRBD1; clone size: NA; V gene: TRBV10-3; J gene: TRBJ1-2; CDR3 DNA: TGTGCCATCAGTATTTCAACAGGGGGCAATCATGGCTACACCTTC; CDR3 protein: CAISISTGGNHGYTF
D gene: NA; clone size: NA; V gene: TRBV28; J gene: TRBJ2-2; CDR3 DNA: TGTGCCAGCAGTTTGGGTGCCGGGGAGCTGTTTTTT; CDR3 protein: CASSLGAGELFF
D gene: NA; clone size: NA; V gene: TRBV6-6; J gene: TRBJ1-2; CDR3 DNA: TGTGCCAGCAGTTACGGCTCGAAAGGGGGCTATGGCTACACCTTC; CDR3 protein: CASSYGSKGGYGYTF
D gene: NA; clone size: NA; V gene: TRBV14; J gene: TRBJ2-4; CDR3 DNA: TGTGCCAGCAGCGGGCAGGGTGTTCAGTACTTC; CDR3 protein: CASSGQGVQYF
D gene: NA; clone size: NA; V gene: TRBV6-5; J gene: TRBJ1-4; CDR3 DNA: TGTGCCAGCAGAGGGCAGTCGAATGAAAAACTGTTTTTT; CDR3 protein: CASRGQSNEKLFF
D gene: TRBD2; clone size: NA; V gene: TRBV7-9; J gene: TRBJ2-4; CDR3 DNA: TGTGCCAGCAGCTCCCTCGGGACTAGCGCAACCAAAAACATTCAGTACTTC; CDR3 protein: CASSSLGTSATKNIQYF
D gene: TRBD2; clone size: NA; V gene: TRBV19; J gene: TRBJ2-1; CDR3 DNA: TGTGCCAGCCTCCAGCGGGAGGGCCCCAGGGGTGAGCAGTTCTTC; CDR3 protein: CASLQREGPRGEQFF